This T cell receptor (beta chain) comes out of a study of CD8 T cells in ankylosing spondylitis. V shed 3 bases and J shed 5 bases, with 17 bases lying between them. This CDR3 contains 16 residues. The germline V gene has CDR1 DFQATT and CDR2 SNEGSKA (reference sequence). Whole-study findings and limits: A motif of seven or eight highly homologous TCR beta variants was seen as apparently characteristic of ankylosing spondylitis blood. Significant enrichment of disease-linked clones was reported in matched ankylosing spondylitis synovial fluid. In the blood and synovial fluid of reactive arthritis, some motif variants had been previously reported.

In this sample, this clonotype turned up many times. What it binds is not known. It was by quantitative 5'-RACE with molecular barcodes that TCR beta libraries were made. MiXCR was run by TCRdb on the 5' RACE reads, yielding one entry per CDR3 protein. The table includes fewer than 550,000 distinct CDR3 sequences, approximately 5% detected once. The chain links TRBV20-1 to TRBJ1-6, with D hard to call. The sequenced sample was blood, either unsorted or a sorted T cell fraction (not recorded which). This TCR came from a male donor with ankylosing spondylitis. For the CDR3, the DNA is TGCAGTGCTAGGAGAGGGCCGCTCGGGGATAATTCACCCCTCCACTTT. Amino acid sequence: CSARRGPLGDNSPLHF.